This entry concerns a single T cell receptor (beta chain). This sample is part of a study of identical twins. TCRdb redid the calling of the 5' RACE reads with MiXCR, one entry per CDR3 protein. There are 700,000 to 950,000 distinct CDR3 sequences in the sample; 9% to 15% occur only once, and around 1.5% lies in the top ten. The germline gives CDR1 SEHNR, CDR2 FQNEAQ (reference sequence). The CDR3 contains 13 residues. The data also belong to a second study, concerning yellow fever vaccine responses in identical twins.

This receptor was obtained from a woman aged 18-35 years in good health. The sequencing sample was made of PBMCs. J is TRBJ1-6 and V is TRBV7-9; no clear D gene. The CDR3 DNA is TGTGCGGTGGGCGGACGGATTAATTCACCCCTCCACTTT. Translating it yields CAVGGRINSPLHF.